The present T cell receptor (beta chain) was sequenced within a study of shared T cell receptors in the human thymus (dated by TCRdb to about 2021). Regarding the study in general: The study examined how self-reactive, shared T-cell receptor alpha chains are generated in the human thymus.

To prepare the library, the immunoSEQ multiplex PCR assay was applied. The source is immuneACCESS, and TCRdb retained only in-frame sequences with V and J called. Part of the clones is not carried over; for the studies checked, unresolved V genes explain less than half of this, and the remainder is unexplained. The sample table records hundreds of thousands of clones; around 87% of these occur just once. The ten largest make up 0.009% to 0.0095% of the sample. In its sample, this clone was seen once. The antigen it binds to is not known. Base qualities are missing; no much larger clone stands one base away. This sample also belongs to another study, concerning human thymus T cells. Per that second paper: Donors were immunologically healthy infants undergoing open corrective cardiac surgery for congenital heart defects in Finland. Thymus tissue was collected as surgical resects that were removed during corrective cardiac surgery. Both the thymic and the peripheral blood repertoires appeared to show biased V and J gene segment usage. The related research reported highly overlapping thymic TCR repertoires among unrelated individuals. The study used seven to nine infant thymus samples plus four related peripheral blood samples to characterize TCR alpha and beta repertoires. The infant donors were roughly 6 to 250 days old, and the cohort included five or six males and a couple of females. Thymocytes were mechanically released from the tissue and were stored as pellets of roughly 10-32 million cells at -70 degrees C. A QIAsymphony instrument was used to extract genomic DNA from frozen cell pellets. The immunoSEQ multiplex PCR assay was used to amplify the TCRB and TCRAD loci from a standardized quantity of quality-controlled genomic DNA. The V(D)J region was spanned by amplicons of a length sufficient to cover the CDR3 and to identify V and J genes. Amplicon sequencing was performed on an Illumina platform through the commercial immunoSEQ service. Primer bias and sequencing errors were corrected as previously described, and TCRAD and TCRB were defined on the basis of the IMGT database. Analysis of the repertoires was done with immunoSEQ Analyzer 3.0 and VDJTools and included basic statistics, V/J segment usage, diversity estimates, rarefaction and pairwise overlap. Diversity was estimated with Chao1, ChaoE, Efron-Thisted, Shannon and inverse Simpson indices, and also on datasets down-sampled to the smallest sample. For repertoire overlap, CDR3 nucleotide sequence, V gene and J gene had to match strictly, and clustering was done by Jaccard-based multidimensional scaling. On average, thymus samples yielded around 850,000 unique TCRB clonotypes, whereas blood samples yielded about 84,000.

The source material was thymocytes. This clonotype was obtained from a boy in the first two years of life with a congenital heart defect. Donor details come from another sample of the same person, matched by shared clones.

The DNA is as follows: TGTGCCACCAGCACCGACCAGCTAGCGGGAGAGGATACGCAGTATTTT. The encoded protein is CATSTDQLAGEDTQYF. The chain employs TRBV15 and TRBJ2-3; 10 of the junction bases match TRBD2. Reading the germline V gene (reference sequence) gives CDR1 LNHNV and CDR2 YYDKDF. The CDR3 measures 16 amino acids from cysteine to phenylalanine. Only CDR3 DNA is held: 48 bases, read in frame from base 1. Compared with germline, V lacks 4 bases and J lacks 6 bases; bases without a gene match: 10.